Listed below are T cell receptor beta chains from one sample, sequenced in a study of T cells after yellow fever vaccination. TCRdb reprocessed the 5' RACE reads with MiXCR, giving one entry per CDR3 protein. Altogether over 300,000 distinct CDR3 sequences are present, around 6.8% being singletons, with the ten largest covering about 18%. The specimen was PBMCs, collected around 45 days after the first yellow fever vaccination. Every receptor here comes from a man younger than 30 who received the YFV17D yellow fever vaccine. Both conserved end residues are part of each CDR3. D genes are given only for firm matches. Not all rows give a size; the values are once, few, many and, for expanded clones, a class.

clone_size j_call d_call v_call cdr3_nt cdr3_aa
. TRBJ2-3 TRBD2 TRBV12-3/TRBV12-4 TGTGCCAGCAGTTTCGTGGGACTAGTAACAGATACGCAGTATTTT CASSFVGLVTDTQYF
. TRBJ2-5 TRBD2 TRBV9 TGTGCCAGCAGCGTAGGGCAGCGGGGCCCAGAGACCCAGTACTTC CASSVGQRGPETQYF
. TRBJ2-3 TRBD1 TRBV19 TGTGCCAGTAGTATAGTAGCCAGGGGGCTAAAACGGGATACGCAGTATTTT CASSIVARGLKRDTQYF
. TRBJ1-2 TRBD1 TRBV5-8 TGTGCCAGCAGCCGGGACAGGGAAAGGGGGGGCTACACCTTC CASSRDRERGGYTF
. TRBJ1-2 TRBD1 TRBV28 TGTGCCAGCAGTTCCCCTCGGACAGGAAAGTTTTTTAACTATGGCTACACCTTC CASSSPRTGKFFNYGYTF
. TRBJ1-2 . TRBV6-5 TGTGCCAGCAGTTCCCGATCGATCACAGGGATCGGCTACACCTTC CASSSRSITGIGYTF
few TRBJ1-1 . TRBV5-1 TGCGCCAGCAGCTTGAACGTGCGGGGAAACACTGAAGCTTTCTTT CASSLNVRGNTEAFF
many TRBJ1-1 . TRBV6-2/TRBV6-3 TGTGCCAGCAGCTCCGGGTATACTGAAGCTTTCTTT CASSSGYTEAFF
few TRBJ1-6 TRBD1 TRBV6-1 TGTGCCAGCAGGCCACCGGGACAGAGCTTTTCACCCCTCCACTTT CASRPPGQSFSPLHF
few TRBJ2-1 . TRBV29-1 TGCAGCGTCGTAAAATTCAATGAGCAGTTCTTC CSVVKFNEQFF
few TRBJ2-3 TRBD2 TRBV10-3 TGTGCCACCTCAGCGGGGTTGGCAGATACGCAGTATTTT CATSAGLADTQYF
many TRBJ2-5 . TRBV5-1 TGCGCCAGCAGCTTGTCTGGGGGGTCGGAGACCCAGTACTTC CASSLSGGSETQYF
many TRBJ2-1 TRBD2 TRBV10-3 TGTGCCATCAGTGTCGTTAGCGGGGGGTTGGATGAGCAGTTCTTC CAISVVSGGLDEQFF
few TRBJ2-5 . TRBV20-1 TGCAGTGCTAGAGATATTCGGGGGACAGCTGGAGAGACCCAGTACTTC CSARDIRGTAGETQYF
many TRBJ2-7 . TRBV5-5 TGTGCCAGCAGCTTGACGGCCGGGACCACATATTCCTACGAGCAGTACTTC CASSLTAGTTYSYEQYF
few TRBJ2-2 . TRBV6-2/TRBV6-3 TGTGCCAGCAGTCACCGCGGCGGGGAGCTGTTTTTT CASSHRGGELFF
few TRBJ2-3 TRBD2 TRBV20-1 TGCAGTGCAAGCCGGGACTACACAGATACGCAGTATTTT CSASRDYTDTQYF
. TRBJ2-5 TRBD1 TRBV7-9 TGTGCCAGCAGTTCCTATTTAAATCCGGGACAGGCCTTTGGGGAGTACTTC CASSSYLNPGQAFGEYF
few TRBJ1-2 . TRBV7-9 TGTGCCAGCAGCTTAAGGGCACAGGAGAACTTC CASSLRAQENF
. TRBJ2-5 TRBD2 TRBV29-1 TGCAGCGGTGAACTAGCGGGGGGGCCGTTTTTAGGAACGGGAGAGACCCAGTACTTC CSGELAGGPFLGTGETQYF
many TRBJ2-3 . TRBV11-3 TGTGCCAGCAGCTTAGGGGGCGGGGTGAGGGGGAGCACAGATACGCAGTATTTT CASSLGGGVRGSTDTQYF